This TCR beta chain emerged from a study of T cells in Graves' hyperthyroidism and ophthalmopathy. Stable Graves' hyperthyroidism meant no ophthalmopathy progression within 18 months. Germline CDR1 and CDR2: MNHNY and SVGAGI (reference sequence). The J segment lost 6 bases and the V segment lost 5 bases, leaving 9 bases of the junction unmatched. This CDR3 contains 14 residues. From RNA transcripts, TCR beta CDR3 regions were amplified. A first-round RT-PCR of the TCR CDR3 used the HTBI primer set. TCRdb re-analysed the multiplex PCR reads in MiXCR, keeping a single row per CDR3 protein. The data contain hundreds of thousands of distinct CDR3 sequences, 30% to 40% of them seen just once; the ten biggest clones take up around 31%.

The chain uses TRBV6-6 and TRBJ1-2; 7 positions match TRBD1. This receptor was obtained from a woman between 40 and 50 years old with Graves' hyperthyroidism. Material: blood. DNA for the CDR3: TGTGCCAGCAGTCAAATCGACAGGGCCAATGGCTACACCTTC. Its translation: CASSQIDRANGYTF.